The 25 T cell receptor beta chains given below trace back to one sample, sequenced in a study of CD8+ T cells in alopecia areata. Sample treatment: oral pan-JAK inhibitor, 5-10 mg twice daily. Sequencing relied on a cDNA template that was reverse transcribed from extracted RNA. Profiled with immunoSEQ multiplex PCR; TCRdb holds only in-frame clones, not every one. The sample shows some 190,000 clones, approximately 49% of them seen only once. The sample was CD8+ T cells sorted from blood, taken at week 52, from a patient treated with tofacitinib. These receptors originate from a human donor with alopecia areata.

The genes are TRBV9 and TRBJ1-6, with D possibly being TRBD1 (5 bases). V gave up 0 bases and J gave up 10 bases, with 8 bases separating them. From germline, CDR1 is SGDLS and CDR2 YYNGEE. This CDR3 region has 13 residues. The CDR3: CASSVGRGSPLHF. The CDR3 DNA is TGTGCCAGCAGCGTAGGAAGGGGATCACCCCTCCACTTT.

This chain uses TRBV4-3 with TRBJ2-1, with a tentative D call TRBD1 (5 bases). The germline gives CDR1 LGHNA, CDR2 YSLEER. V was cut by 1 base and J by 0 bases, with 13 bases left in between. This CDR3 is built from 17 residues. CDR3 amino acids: CASSQVGAESSYNEQFF. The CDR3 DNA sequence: TGCGCCAGCAGCCAAGTAGGGGCAGAGAGCTCCTACAATGAGCAGTTCTTC.

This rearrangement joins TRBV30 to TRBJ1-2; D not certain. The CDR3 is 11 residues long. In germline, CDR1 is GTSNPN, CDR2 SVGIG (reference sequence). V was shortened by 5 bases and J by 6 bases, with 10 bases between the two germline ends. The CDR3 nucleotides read TGTGCCTGGCGCCTGGGGAATGGCTACACCTTC. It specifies CAWRLGNGYTF.

CDR3 loop: CASSPLDVRGGYTF. The DNA of the CDR3 is TGTGCCAGCTCTCCCCTTGATGTACGAGGAGGCTACACCTTC. The genes are TRBV2 and TRBJ1-2, with D unclear. The CDR3 spans 14 residues. V shed 8 bases and J shed 8 bases, with 21 bases lying between them. Per germline, CDR1 SNHLY and CDR2 FYNNEI.

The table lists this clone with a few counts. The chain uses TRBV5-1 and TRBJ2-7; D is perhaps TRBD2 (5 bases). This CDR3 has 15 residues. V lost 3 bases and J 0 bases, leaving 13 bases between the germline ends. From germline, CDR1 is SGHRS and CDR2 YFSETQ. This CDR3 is CASSWTSRGSYEQYF. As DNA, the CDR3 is TGCGCCAGCAGCTGGACGTCCCGGGGCTCCTACGAGCAGTACTTC.

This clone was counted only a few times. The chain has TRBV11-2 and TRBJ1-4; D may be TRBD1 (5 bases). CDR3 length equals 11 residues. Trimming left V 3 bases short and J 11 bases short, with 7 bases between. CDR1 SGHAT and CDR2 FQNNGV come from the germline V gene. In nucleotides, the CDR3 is TGTGCCAGCAGCTTGGGGCGGAAACTGTTTTTT. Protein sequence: CASSLGRKLFF.

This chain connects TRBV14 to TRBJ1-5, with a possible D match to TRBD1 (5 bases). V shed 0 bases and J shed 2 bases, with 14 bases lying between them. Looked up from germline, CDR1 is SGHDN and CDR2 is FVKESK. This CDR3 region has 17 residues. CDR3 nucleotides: TGTGCCAGCAGCCAAGATCCTATTCAGGGAGGCAATCAGCCCCAGCATTTT. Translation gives CASSQDPIQGGNQPQHF.

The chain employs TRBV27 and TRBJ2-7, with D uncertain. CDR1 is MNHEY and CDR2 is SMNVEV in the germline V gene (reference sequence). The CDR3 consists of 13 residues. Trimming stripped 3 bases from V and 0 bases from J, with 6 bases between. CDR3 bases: TGTGCCAGCAGTTTTCTGAGCTCCTACGAGCAGTACTTC. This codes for CASSFLSSYEQYF.

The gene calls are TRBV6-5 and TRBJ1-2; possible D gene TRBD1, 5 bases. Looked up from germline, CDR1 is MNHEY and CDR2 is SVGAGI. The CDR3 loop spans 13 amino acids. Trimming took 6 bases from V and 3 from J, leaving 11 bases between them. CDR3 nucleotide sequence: TGTGCCAGCAGGGGGGTCAAGGACTATGGCTACACCTTC. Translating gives CASRGVKDYGYTF.

The CDR3 nucleotides are TGCAGCGTTGATGGGGCCGGCACTGAAGCTTTCTTT. This translates into CSVDGAGTEAFF. This chain uses TRBV29-1 with TRBJ1-1, with D possibly matching TRBD1 (5 bases). The CDR3 consists of 12 residues. Deletions cut 3 bases from V and 4 bases from J, with 9 bases between. Per germline, CDR1 SQVTM and CDR2 ANQGSEA.

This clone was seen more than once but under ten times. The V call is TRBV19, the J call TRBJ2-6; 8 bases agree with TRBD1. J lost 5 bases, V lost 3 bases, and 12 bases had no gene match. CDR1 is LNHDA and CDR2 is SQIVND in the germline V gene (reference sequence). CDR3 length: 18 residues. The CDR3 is CASSILAGGAGWANVLTF. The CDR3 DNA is TGTGCCAGTAGTATTCTCGCAGGGGGCGCAGGCTGGGCCAACGTCCTGACTTTC.

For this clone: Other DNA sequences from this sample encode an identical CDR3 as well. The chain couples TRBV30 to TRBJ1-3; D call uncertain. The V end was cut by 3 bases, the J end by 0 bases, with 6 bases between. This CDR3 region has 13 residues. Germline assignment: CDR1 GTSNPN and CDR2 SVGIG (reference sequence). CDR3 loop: CAWSASSGNTIYF. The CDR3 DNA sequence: TGTGCCTGGAGCGCCAGCTCTGGAAACACCATATATTTT.

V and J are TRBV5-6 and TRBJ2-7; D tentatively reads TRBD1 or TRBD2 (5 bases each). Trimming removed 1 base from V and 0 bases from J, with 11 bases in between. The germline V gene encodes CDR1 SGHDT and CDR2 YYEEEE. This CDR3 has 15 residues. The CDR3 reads CASSLTAGSSYEQYF. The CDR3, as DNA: TGTGCCAGCAGCTTGACGGCAGGGAGCTCCTACGAGCAGTACTTC.

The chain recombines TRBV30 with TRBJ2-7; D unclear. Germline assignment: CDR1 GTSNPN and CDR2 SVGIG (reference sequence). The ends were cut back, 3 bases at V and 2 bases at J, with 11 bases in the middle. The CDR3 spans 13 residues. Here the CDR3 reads CAWSTGRTYEQYF. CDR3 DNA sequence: TGTGCCTGGAGCACGGGCCGAACCTACGAGCAGTACTTC.

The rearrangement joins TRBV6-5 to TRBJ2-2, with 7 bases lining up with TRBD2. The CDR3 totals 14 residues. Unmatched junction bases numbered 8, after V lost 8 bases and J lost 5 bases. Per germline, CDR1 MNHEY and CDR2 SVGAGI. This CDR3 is CASVSGWGTGELFF. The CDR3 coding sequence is TGTGCCAGCGTTAGCGGGTGGGGGACCGGGGAGCTGTTTTTT.

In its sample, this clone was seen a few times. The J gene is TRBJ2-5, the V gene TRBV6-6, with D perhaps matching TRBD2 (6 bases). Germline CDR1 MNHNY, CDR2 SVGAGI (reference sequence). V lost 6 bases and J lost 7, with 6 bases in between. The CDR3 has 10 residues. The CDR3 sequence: CASREGTQYF. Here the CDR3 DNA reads TGTGCCAGCAGGGAGGGGACCCAGTACTTC.

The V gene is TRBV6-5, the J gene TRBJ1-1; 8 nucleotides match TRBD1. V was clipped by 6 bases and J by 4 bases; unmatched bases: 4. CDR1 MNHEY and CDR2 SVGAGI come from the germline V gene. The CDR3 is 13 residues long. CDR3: CASRQGVSTEAFF. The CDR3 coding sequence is TGTGCCAGCAGACAGGGGGTGAGCACTGAAGCTTTCTTT.

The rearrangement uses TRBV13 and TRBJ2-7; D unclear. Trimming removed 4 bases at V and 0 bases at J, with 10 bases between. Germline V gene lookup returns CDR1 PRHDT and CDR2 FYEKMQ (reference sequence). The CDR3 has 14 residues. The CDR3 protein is CASSSSSVSYEQYF. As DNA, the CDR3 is TGTGCCAGCAGCTCCTCCTCTGTCTCCTACGAGCAGTACTTC.

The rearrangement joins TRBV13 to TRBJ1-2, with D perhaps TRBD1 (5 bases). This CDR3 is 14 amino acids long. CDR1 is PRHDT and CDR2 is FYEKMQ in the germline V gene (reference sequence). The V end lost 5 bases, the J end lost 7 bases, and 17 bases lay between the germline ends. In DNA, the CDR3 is TGTGCCAGCAGCCCCCGGGGGATCTTAGGTGGCTACACCTTC. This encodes CASSPRGILGGYTF.

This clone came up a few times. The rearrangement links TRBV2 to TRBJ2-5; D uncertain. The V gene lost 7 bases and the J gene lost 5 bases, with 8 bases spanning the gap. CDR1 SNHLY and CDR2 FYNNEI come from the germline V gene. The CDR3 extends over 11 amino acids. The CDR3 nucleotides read TGTGCCAGCACGTTCCGGGAGACCCAGTACTTC. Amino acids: CASTFRETQYF.

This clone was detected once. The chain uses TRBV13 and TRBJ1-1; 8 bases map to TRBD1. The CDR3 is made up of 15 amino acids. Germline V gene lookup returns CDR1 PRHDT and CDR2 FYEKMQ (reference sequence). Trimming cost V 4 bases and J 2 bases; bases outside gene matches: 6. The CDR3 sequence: CASSSRDRFNTEAFF. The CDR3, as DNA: TGTGCCAGCAGCTCCCGGGACAGGTTTAACACTGAAGCTTTCTTT.

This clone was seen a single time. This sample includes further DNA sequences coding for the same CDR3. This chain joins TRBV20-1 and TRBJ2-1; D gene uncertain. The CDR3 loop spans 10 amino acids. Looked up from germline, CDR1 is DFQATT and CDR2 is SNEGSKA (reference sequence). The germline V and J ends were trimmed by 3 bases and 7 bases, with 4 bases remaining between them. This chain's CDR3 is CSASLNEQFF. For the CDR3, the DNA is TGCAGTGCTAGCCTAAATGAGCAGTTCTTC.

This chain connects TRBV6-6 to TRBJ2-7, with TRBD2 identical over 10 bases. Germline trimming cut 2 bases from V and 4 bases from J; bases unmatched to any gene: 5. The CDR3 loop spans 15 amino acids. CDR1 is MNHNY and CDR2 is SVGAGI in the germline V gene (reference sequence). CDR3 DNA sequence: TGTGCCAGCAGTTACGGGGCTAGCGGGAGTTACGAGCAGTACTTC. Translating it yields CASSYGASGSYEQYF.

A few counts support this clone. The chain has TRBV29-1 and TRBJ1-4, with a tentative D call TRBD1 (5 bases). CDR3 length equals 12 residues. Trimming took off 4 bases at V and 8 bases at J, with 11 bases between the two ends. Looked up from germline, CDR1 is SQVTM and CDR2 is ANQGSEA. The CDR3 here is CSVGGSDEKLFF. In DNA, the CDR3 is TGCAGCGTTGGGGGCAGTGACGAAAAACTGTTTTTT.

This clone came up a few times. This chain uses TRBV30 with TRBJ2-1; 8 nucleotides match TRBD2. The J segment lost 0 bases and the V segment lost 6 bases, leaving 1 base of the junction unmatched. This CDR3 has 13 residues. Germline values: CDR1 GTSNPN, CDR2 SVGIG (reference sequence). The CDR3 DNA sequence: TGTGCCTGTAGCGGGACCTCCTACAATGAGCAGTTCTTC. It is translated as CACSGTSYNEQFF.